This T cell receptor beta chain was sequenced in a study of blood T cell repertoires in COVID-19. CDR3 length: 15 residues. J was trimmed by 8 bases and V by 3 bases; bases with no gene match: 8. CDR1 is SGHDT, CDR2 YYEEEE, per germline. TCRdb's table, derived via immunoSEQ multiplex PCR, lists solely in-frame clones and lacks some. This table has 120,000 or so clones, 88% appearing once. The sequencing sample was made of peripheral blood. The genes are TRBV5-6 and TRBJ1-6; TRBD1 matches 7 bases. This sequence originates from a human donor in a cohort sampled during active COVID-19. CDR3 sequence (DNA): TGTGCCAGCAGCTGGAACAGGGGAGCTGATTCACCCCTCCACTTT. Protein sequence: CASSWNRGADSPLHF.